A single sample gave rise to the 18 T cell receptor beta chains below, sequenced in a study of cytomegalovirus exposure and HLA in healthy donors. Only in-frame clones appear in the TCRdb table, and some are missing; sequencing was by immunoSEQ multiplex PCR. The data contain about 49,000 clones, about 90% of them singletons. Sequencing was carried out using PBMCs. The source of these receptors is a man aged 18-30 years in good health and CMV-seronegative.

The chain joins TRBV9 to TRBJ2-3; a possible D gene is TRBD1 (5 bases). Germline lookup yields CDR1 SGDLS and CDR2 YYNGEE. This CDR3 is built from 16 residues. V gave up 2 bases and J gave up 0 bases, with 13 bases separating them. The CDR3 nucleotides are TGTGCCAGCAGCGTTGGAAGGTGGGGCAGCACAGATACGCAGTATTTT. Translated, it gives CASSVGRWGSTDTQYF.

The chain combines TRBV30 with TRBJ2-1, with 8 positions matching TRBD2. The CDR3 consists of 14 residues. V was clipped by 3 bases and J by 4 bases; unmatched bases: 5. The germline V gene has CDR1 GTSNPN and CDR2 SVGIG (reference sequence). CDR3 sequence reads: CAWRPGLDYNEQFF. CDR3 nucleotides: TGTGCCTGGAGGCCGGGACTAGATTACAATGAGCAGTTCTTC. Combining the CDR3 with reference TRBV30 and TRBJ2-1 gives the whole variable domain SQTIHQWPATLVQPVGSPLSLECTVEGTSNPNLYWYRQAAGRGLQLLFYSVGIGQISSEVPQNLSASRPQDRQFILSSKKLLLSDSGFYLCAWRPGLDYNEQFFGPGTRLTVL.

This clone came up once. The CDR3 region is CASSLHTTGVQETQYF. The CDR3 nucleotides are TGTGCCAGCAGCCTTCACACAACCGGGGTCCAAGAGACCCAGTACTTC. The chain carries TRBV11-3 and TRBJ2-5; D possibly corresponds to TRBD2 (5 bases). Trimming took 5 bases from V and 1 from J, leaving 17 bases between them. The germline gives CDR1 SGHNT, CDR2 YENEEA. The CDR3 spans 16 residues.

This clone has a single count. The chain has TRBV28 and TRBJ2-1, with 7 bases that match TRBD2. The V and J ends lost 5 bases and 3 bases, in that order; junction bases with no gene match: 10. CDR3 length: 16 amino acids. CDR1 MDHEN and CDR2 SYDVKM come from the germline V gene. The CDR3: CASSARGGSGYNEQFF. The CDR3 DNA follows: TGTGCCAGCAGTGCCCGGGGAGGGAGTGGCTACAATGAGCAGTTCTTC. The whole variable domain, remainder taken from reference TRBV28 and TRBJ2-1, is DVKVTQSSRYLVKRTGEKVFLECVQDMDHENMFWYRQDPGLGLRLIYFSYDVKMKEKGDIPEGYSVSREKKERFSLILESASTNQTSMYLCASSARGGSGYNEQFFGPGTRLTVL.

The chain joins TRBV7-8 to TRBJ2-7, with 11 nucleotides matching TRBD2. J gave up 0 bases and V 5 bases, and 6 bases lay outside the gene matches. Germline V gene lookup returns CDR1 SGHVS and CDR2 FQNEAQ. This CDR3 comprises 16 residues. For the CDR3, the DNA is TGTGCCAGCAGCGCTAGACTAGCGGGAAGCTCCTACGAGCAGTACTTC. Translating it yields CASSARLAGSSYEQYF.

The rearrangement links TRBV28 to TRBJ2-1; 7 bases map to TRBD2. CDR1 and CDR2 from the germline V gene are MDHEN and SYDVKM. V lost 7 bases to trimming and J lost 1 base; unmatched junction nucleotides: 7. CDR3 length: 15 amino acids. The CDR3 DNA sequence: TGTGCCAGCACCAAAATGGGGGGGTCCTACAATGAGCAGTTCTTC. Its protein is CASTKMGGSYNEQFF.

J is TRBJ2-7 and V is TRBV9, with D possibly being TRBD2 (5 bases). V lost 0 bases, J lost 6 bases, and 16 bases lay in between. The CDR3 is 15 residues long. Germline CDR1 is SGDLS and CDR2 is YYNGEE. The CDR3 DNA sequence: TGTGCCAGCAGCGTAGGCGGACCCCTCGCGGGCGAGCAGTACTTC. Residues: CASSVGGPLAGEQYF.

This chain uses TRBV2 with TRBJ2-7; 11 bases line up with TRBD1. From germline, CDR1 is SNHLY and CDR2 FYNNEI. The V gene end was trimmed by 7 bases and the J gene end by 6 bases; junction bases not matched to a gene: 5. The CDR3 has 13 residues. The CDR3, as DNA: TGTGCCAGCACAGGACAGGGGGCGTCCGAGCAGTACTTC. Translating gives CASTGQGASEQYF.

V and J are TRBV6-5 and TRBJ1-2; 8 nucleotides align to TRBD1. CDR3 length: 13 amino acids. With V trimmed by 5 bases and J by 8 bases, 7 bases remained unmatched. The germline CDR1 and CDR2 sequences are MNHEY and SVGAGI. The CDR3 DNA follows: TGTGCCAGCAGTCGACAGGGGAATCACGGCTACACCTTC. Protein product: CASSRQGNHGYTF.

The chain uses TRBV4-2 and TRBJ2-1; D may be TRBD1 (6 bases). Germline CDR1 reads LGHNA; CDR2 reads YNFKEQ. This CDR3 spans 17 amino acids. V was cut by 2 bases and J by 0 bases, with 14 bases left in between. The DNA for the CDR3 is TGTGCCAGCAGCCAACCAGGGGCCACGAGCTCCTACAATGAGCAGTTCTTC. Encoded protein: CASSQPGATSSYNEQFF.

This rearrangement joins TRBV5-4 to TRBJ2-1; maybe TRBD2 (6 bases). Germline values: CDR1 SGHNT, CDR2 YYREEE (reference sequence). The V end lost 0 bases, the J end lost 3 bases, and 13 bases lay between the germline ends. The length of the CDR3 is 16 residues. Here the CDR3 reads CASSLAGGDYYNEQFF. The CDR3 bases are TGTGCCAGCAGCTTGGCCGGGGGTGACTACTACAATGAGCAGTTCTTC.

The V call is TRBV29-1, the J call TRBJ1-2; 9 bases map to TRBD1. The CDR3 has 14 residues. The V segment lost 5 bases and the J segment 8 bases; nucleotides outside the gene matches: 12. CDR1 SQVTM and CDR2 ANQGSEA come from the germline V gene. The CDR3 here is CSVIWTGDTSGYTF. CDR3 nucleotide sequence: TGCAGCGTTATCTGGACAGGGGATACGAGCGGCTACACCTTC.

The chain is built from TRBV18 and TRBJ1-2; no firm D call. V shed 2 bases and J shed 7 bases, with 17 bases lying between them. Germline CDR1 KGHSH, CDR2 LQKENI. The CDR3 contains 15 residues. CDR3 sequence: CASSPGSSKERGYTF. DNA for the CDR3: TGTGCCAGCTCACCAGGATCGTCGAAAGAGCGTGGCTACACCTTC.

Only one count was recorded for this clone. The chain combines TRBV13 with TRBJ2-5; weak D call: TRBD2 (5 bases). Germline V lookup: CDR1 PRHDT, CDR2 FYEKMQ (reference sequence). The V gene lost 0 bases and the J gene lost 7 bases, with 9 bases spanning the gap. The CDR3 covers 13 residues. CDR3 region: CASSLGSRGTQYF. The CDR3 DNA reads TGTGCCAGCAGCTTAGGGTCCCGGGGGACCCAGTACTTC.

This clone was seen only once. The chain carries TRBV7-3 and TRBJ2-7; 7 nucleotides match TRBD2. The CDR3 loop spans 15 amino acids. In germline, CDR1 is SGHTA, CDR2 FQGTGA. The trim removed 1 base at V and 5 bases at J, leaving 8 bases unmatched. The CDR3 DNA reads as TGTGCCAGCAGCTTAAGCGGGAGTGGATGGGACGAGCAGTACTTC. Its translation: CASSLSGSGWDEQYF.

This clone was seen just once. V usage is TRBV12-5 and J usage is TRBJ2-1, with 7 nucleotides matching TRBD1. Germline-derived CDR1 and CDR2 are LGHNT and FRNRAP. The V segment lost 1 base and the J segment 7 bases; nucleotides outside the gene matches: 10. The CDR3 runs to 16 residues. For the CDR3, the DNA is TGTGCTAGTGGTTTGGAGACAGGGTCCCTCAGGAATGAGCAGTTCTTC. Translating gives CASGLETGSLRNEQFF.

The chain is built from TRBV15 and TRBJ1-5; D is possibly TRBD1 (5 bases). Germline-derived CDR1 and CDR2 are LNHNV and YYDKDF (reference sequence). V dropped 1 base and J dropped 1 base, with 11 bases sitting between them. The CDR3 is 16 amino acids. The CDR3 DNA is TGTGCCACCAGCAGAGTAGCGGGGGTGAGCAATCAGCCCCAGCATTTT. Encoded protein: CATSRVAGVSNQPQHF.

The chain joins TRBV5-6 to TRBJ2-2, with D perhaps matching TRBD1 (5 bases). CDR1 SGHDT and CDR2 YYEEEE come from the germline V gene. This CDR3 is built from 15 residues. Trimming removed 2 bases from V and 1 base from J, with 9 bases in between. DNA for the CDR3: TGTGCCAGCAGCTTCTCAGGGCTGAACACCGGGGAGCTGTTTTTT. This encodes CASSFSGLNTGELFF.